These 23 T cell receptor beta chains share one sample of origin, sequenced in a study of T-cell memory formation after mild COVID-19 (dated by TCRdb to 2020 to 2022). The library was produced with 5' RACE. Sequencing was carried out with an Illumina NovaSeq 6000. TCRdb itself trimmed the public reads at Q25 with fastp, ran MiXCR and retained productive beta chains. Records with the same CDR3 protein are collapsed into one entry carrying the most frequent genes and DNA. A total of fewer than 650,000 distinct CDR3 sequences appear in this sample, roughly 20% of them only once. 8.4% of the sample rests with the top ten. The sample was PBMCs or a T cell subset sorted from them (not recorded which). These receptors all come from an adult woman who had mild COVID-19 (a few samples of this study predate the infection). The sample titles of this study are shuffled in the database, so cell type and time point are left out; the donor was told from shared clones.

This clonotype was seen a handful of times. The genes are TRBV27 and TRBJ2-2; D is undetermined. CDR3 length: 13 amino acids. CDR1 and CDR2 from the germline V gene are MNHEY and SMNVEV (reference sequence). V dropped 4 bases and J dropped 3 bases, with 6 bases sitting between them. Here the CDR3 DNA reads TGTGCCAGCAGTTCGATCTACACCGGGGAGCTGTTTTTT. Protein: CASSSIYTGELFF.

The sample holds many counts of this clonotype. The chain couples TRBV7-9 to TRBJ1-6, with no clear D. The CDR3 is 16 amino acids. CDR1 is SEHNR and CDR2 is FQNEAQ in the germline V gene (reference sequence). V lost 10 bases and J 0 bases, leaving 16 bases between the germline ends. The CDR3 DNA reads TGTGCCACCGATATCAGTGGGGACTCCTATAATTCACCCCTCCACTTT. This gives the protein CATDISGDSYNSPLHF.

The CDR3 DNA reads as TGTGCCAGCAGTTACTCTAGGGCGTCGGAGACCCAGTACTTC. Amino acids: CASSYSRASETQYF. This sequence joins TRBV6-6 and TRBJ2-5; unclear D gene. There are 14 residues in the CDR3. Per germline, CDR1 MNHNY and CDR2 SVGAGI (reference sequence). V was cut by 0 bases and J by 5 bases, with 10 bases left in between.

This clonotype was observed a few times. V gene TRBV7-2 combines with J gene TRBJ2-7; D might be TRBD1 or TRBD2, each matching 6 bases. The CDR3 has 15 residues. V lost 3 bases and J lost 4, with 16 bases in between. Germline assignment: CDR1 SGHTA and CDR2 FQGNSA. CDR3 coding DNA: TGTGCCAGCAGCTTGGACTGGGGGGCAGGTTACGAGCAGTACTTC. This codes for CASSLDWGAGYEQYF.

The V and J genes are TRBV6-5 and TRBJ2-7; no firm D call. CDR3 length: 13 residues. V lost 5 bases, J lost 2 bases, and 10 bases lay in between. Looked up from germline, CDR1 is MNHEY and CDR2 is SVGAGI. CDR3 in DNA: TGTGCCAGCAGTAACCAAGGGACCTACGAGCAGTACTTC. It translates to CASSNQGTYEQYF.

The chain uses TRBV3-1 and TRBJ1-1, with unresolved D. The CDR3 spans 12 residues. Germline V gene lookup returns CDR1 LGHDT and CDR2 YNNKEL (reference sequence). Trimming stripped 1 base from V and 10 bases from J, with 10 bases between. The CDR3 nucleotides read TGTGCCAGCAGCCAAGCAAGGGCCCGAGCTTTCTTT. Translating gives CASSQARARAFF.

CDR3: CAWSDFFGQTYEQYF. CDR3 coding DNA: TGTGCCTGGAGTGACTTTTTTGGCCAAACCTACGAGCAGTACTTC. The chain links TRBV30 to TRBJ2-7; no clear D gene. V was clipped by 1 base and J by 2 bases, with 15 bases between them. CDR3 size: 15 residues. Germline V gene data show CDR1 as GTSNPN and CDR2 as SVGIG (reference sequence).

This clonotype has just a few counts. In nucleotides, the CDR3 is TGTGCCAACGGTTACGGCAGTCAAGAGACCCAGTACTTC. Encoded protein: CANGYGSQETQYF. V usage is TRBV2 and J usage is TRBJ2-5; no clear D. Trimming cost V 10 bases and J 2 bases, with 14 bases left between them. The germline V gene has CDR1 SNHLY and CDR2 FYNNEI. The CDR3 consists of 13 residues.

This clonotype was detected only a few times. The chain employs TRBV7-3 and TRBJ2-7, with TRBD2 as a possible D gene (7 bases). Germline V gene lookup returns CDR1 SGHTA and CDR2 FQGTGA. This CDR3 has 15 amino acids. Deletions cut 2 bases from V and 0 bases from J, with 11 bases between. The CDR3 region has the DNA TGTGCCAGCAGCTTAGGGGGGGGCACCTCCTACGAGCAGTACTTC. It specifies CASSLGGGTSYEQYF.

J is TRBJ2-2 and V is TRBV7-2, with 7 bases lining up with TRBD2. CDR1 is SGHTA, CDR2 FQGNSA, per germline. The ends lost 3 bases at V and 5 bases at J; junction bases unmatched: 15. The CDR3 extends over 18 amino acids. CDR3 nucleotide sequence: TGTGCCAGCAGCTTTATAAGGTCTGCGGGAGTAAATACCGGGGAGCTGTTTTTT. Translating it yields CASSFIRSAGVNTGELFF.

This clonotype was picked up a small number of times. The rearrangement uses TRBV3-1 and TRBJ1-4; D not resolved. CDR1 is LGHDT, CDR2 YNNKEL, per germline (reference sequence). This CDR3 spans 12 amino acids. Trimming pared 6 bases from V and 7 bases from J, leaving 9 bases between. Here the CDR3 DNA reads TGTGCCAGCAGGCACGAAGGTGAAAAACTGTTTTTT. Protein: CASRHEGEKLFF.

The gene calls are TRBV12-3 or TRBV12-4 and TRBJ1-2; 7 bases fit TRBD1. The CDR3 has 14 residues. Losses at the gene ends were 6 bases for V and 4 bases for J; bases not matched to a gene: 8. The DNA for the CDR3 is TGTGCCAGCAGCGTAACAGGGGTTGGCTATGGCTACACCTTC. This sequence encodes CASSVTGVGYGYTF.

This chain uses TRBV7-2 with TRBJ2-7; 11 nucleotides align to TRBD2. Germline V gives CDR1 SGHTA, CDR2 FQGNSA. V shed 5 bases, J shed 4 bases, and the junction held 1 base outside the gene matches. This CDR3 is 13 amino acids long. The chain's CDR3 is CASSPSGGYEQYF. The CDR3 DNA reads as TGTGCCAGCAGCCCTAGCGGGGGGTACGAGCAGTACTTC.

This clonotype is labeled medium-sized. J is TRBJ2-3 and V is TRBV5-1; D is possibly TRBD2 (6 bases). The ends were cut back, 4 bases at V and 2 bases at J, with 11 bases in the middle. Germline CDR1 and CDR2: SGHRS and YFSETQ. CDR3 size: 14 residues. CDR3 bases: TGCGCCAGCAGCCGAAGGACTATCACAGATACGCAGTATTTT. Amino acids: CASSRRTITDTQYF. Complete variable domain (other parts from reference TRBV5-1 and TRBJ2-3): KAGVTQTPRYLIKTRGQQVTLSCSPISGHRSVSWYQQTPGQGLQFLFEYFSETQRNKGNFPGRFSGRQFSNSRSEMNVSTLELGDSALYLCASSRRTITDTQYFGPGTRLTVL.

This clonotype was counted only a few times. V gene TRBV29-1 combines with J gene TRBJ1-2; TRBD1 agrees at 8 bases. This CDR3 contains 12 residues. The germline V gene encodes CDR1 SQVTM and CDR2 ANQGSEA. Trimming at V came to 5 bases and at J to 5 bases, leaving 4 bases not matched to a gene. The CDR3 here is CSVKTGVYGYTF. CDR3 DNA sequence: TGCAGCGTTAAGACAGGGGTTTATGGCTACACCTTC.

The V and J genes are TRBV25-1 and TRBJ2-7; tentative D call: TRBD1 (6 bases). Germline V gene sequence: CDR1 MGHDK, CDR2 SYGVNS. CDR3 size: 14 residues. Trimming removed 3 bases at V and 6 bases at J, with 15 bases between. As DNA, the CDR3 is TGTGCCAGCAGTGAGGGACATGGGGTGTTCGAGCAGTACTTC. It encodes CASSEGHGVFEQYF.

This clonotype was picked up a small number of times. The gene calls are TRBV2 and TRBJ2-1; 10 bases are shared with TRBD1. The CDR3 spans 18 residues. Germline CDR1 SNHLY, CDR2 FYNNEI. V shed 6 bases, J shed 5 bases, and the junction held 16 bases outside the gene matches. The chain's CDR3 is CASRGQGSGLAGNNEQFF. Written as DNA, the CDR3 is TGTGCCAGCAGGGGACAGGGGTCTGGTTTAGCGGGCAACAATGAGCAGTTCTTC.

In its sample, this clonotype was seen a few times. This chain connects TRBV7-9 to TRBJ2-1, with a weak D call TRBD1 (6 bases). V was cut by 0 bases and J by 3 bases, with 15 bases left in between. The CDR3 consists of 17 residues. The V gene's germline CDR1 is SEHNR and CDR2 FQNEAQ (reference sequence). In nucleotides, the CDR3 is TGTGCCAGCAGCTTAGCCCTAACCGGGACAAACTACAATGAGCAGTTCTTC. Translation gives CASSLALTGTNYNEQFF.

V gene TRBV20-1 combines with J gene TRBJ1-1; D gene uncertain. Germline assignment: CDR1 DFQATT and CDR2 SNEGSKA (reference sequence). This CDR3 has 14 amino acids. Trimming pared 6 bases from V and 2 bases from J, leaving 16 bases between. CDR3 protein: CSAPSQYSNTEAFF. Here the CDR3 DNA reads TGCAGTGCCCCCTCACAATATAGCAACACTGAAGCTTTCTTT.

This clonotype was observed a handful of times. J is TRBJ2-1 and V is TRBV12-3 or TRBV12-4; 8 bases line up with TRBD1. Trimming took 2 bases from V and 8 from J; bases not matched to a gene: 5. This CDR3 comprises 14 residues. CDR3: CASSLRQGADEQFF. CDR3 in DNA: TGTGCCAGCAGTTTAAGGCAGGGGGCCGATGAGCAGTTCTTC.

This clonotype has just a few counts. The J gene is TRBJ2-3, the V gene TRBV29-1; 9 nucleotides align to TRBD2. Unmatched junction bases numbered 10, after V lost 3 bases and J lost 3 bases. The germline V gene encodes CDR1 SQVTM and CDR2 ANQGSEA. The length of the CDR3 is 16 residues. CDR3 residues: CSVDRLAGRGTDTQYF. The CDR3 DNA is TGCAGCGTTGACCGCCTAGCGGGACGGGGGACAGATACGCAGTATTTT.

The chain uses TRBV7-2 and TRBJ2-6; possibly TRBD1 or TRBD2 for D (5 bases each). The CDR3 covers 18 residues. Trimming pared 4 bases from V and 0 bases from J, leaving 16 bases between. The germline V gene has CDR1 SGHTA and CDR2 FQGNSA. The CDR3 coding sequence is TGTGCCAGCAGCTACTCCGGGACGGGAAGCTCTGGGGCCAACGTCCTGACTTTC. Amino acids: CASSYSGTGSSGANVLTF. Complete variable domain (other parts from reference TRBV7-2 and TRBJ2-6): GAGVSQSPSNKVTEKGKDVELRCDPISGHTALYWYRQSLGQGLEFLIYFQGNSAPDKSGLPSDRFSAERTGGSVSTLTIQRTQQEDSAVYLCASSYSGTGSSGANVLTFGAGSRLTVL.

The chain uses TRBV18 and TRBJ2-7, with 8 bases matching TRBD2. This CDR3 contains 14 residues. CDR1 is KGHSH, CDR2 LQKENI, per germline. V lost 3 bases and J lost 6; bases outside the gene matches: 7. CDR3 sequence: CASSPSGLGFEQYF. CDR3 in DNA: TGTGCCAGCTCACCTTCGGGACTAGGGTTCGAGCAGTACTTC.